This T cell receptor (beta chain) was recovered during a study of cytotoxic CD8 clonotypes in ibrutinib-treated CLL. About the research overall: After treatment lasting a median roughly eleven months, range 6 to 36, response samples were collected. Study results and caveats: Baseline-level clonality went beyond age-matched healthy donors and moved in step with circulating CD8+ T-cell counts. Clonality climbed at ibrutinib response, then dropped toward baseline at progression.

Notes on this clone: What it binds is unknown.

Measured with immunoSEQ multiplex PCR; TCRdb has only the in-frame clones, and not every one. The sample yields roughly 47,000 clones, about half seen once. The CDR3 length is 13 residues. Unmatched junction bases numbered 9, after V lost 7 bases and J lost 3 bases. Germline V gene data show CDR1 as GTSNPN and CDR2 as SVGIG (reference sequence). This rearrangement joins TRBV30 to TRBJ2-7, with 7 bases matching TRBD1. The sample was PBMCs, taken after 12 months of ibrutinib treatment. The clonotype was recovered from a human donor with chronic lymphocytic leukemia. Here the CDR3 reads CASRQGLDYEQYF. CDR3 nucleotide sequence: TGTGCCTCTCGACAGGGCTTAGACTACGAGCAGTACTTC.